The rows below give T cell receptor beta chains drawn from one sample of a study of blood T cell repertoires in COVID-19. This table comes from immunoSEQ multiplex PCR, and its TCRdb copy is limited to in-frame clones, with some not included. The sample lists some 75,000 clones, around 80% seen once, with around 13% in the top ten. The source material was peripheral blood. These receptor sequences come from a man between 50 and 59 years old with COVID-19, enrolled during active disease. The CDR3 runs from the conserved cysteine through the conserved F or W. D genes are given only for firm matches. Where a row states a size, it is once, few, many or the class of an expanded clone; other rows omit it.

d_call clone_size j_call v_call cdr3_aa cdr3_nt
- - TRBJ1-2 TRBV19 CASSTSKGIVGYTF TGTGCCAGTAGTACCTCGAAGGGGATTGTAGGCTACACCTTC
TRBD1 - TRBJ1-4 TRBV4-1 CASSQGGGQGPNEKLFF TGCGCCAGCAGCCAAGGGGGTGGACAGGGCCCTAATGAAAAACTGTTTTTT
- - TRBJ2-6 TRBV6-1 CASSVGTSSGANVLTF TGTGCCAGCAGTGTTGGCACTAGCTCTGGGGCCAACGTCCTGACTTTC
TRBD1 - TRBJ2-7 TRBV19 CATGAGTGAYEQYF TGTGCCACCGGGGCCGGGACAGGGGCCTACGAGCAGTACTTC
- - TRBJ1-5 TRBV21-1 CASPGKEGIGQPQHF TGTGCCAGCCCCGGCAAGGAGGGGATTGGACAGCCCCAGCATTTT
TRBD1 once TRBJ2-7 TRBV30 CAWSSGYGQGESYEQYF TGTGCCTGGAGCAGTGGGTATGGACAGGGGGAGTCCTACGAGCAGTACTTC
- - TRBJ2-7 TRBV28 CASSPQEGTPYEQYF TGTGCCAGCAGTCCCCAAGAGGGTACACCTTACGAGCAGTACTTC
- - TRBJ1-1 TRBV30 CAWSLGGAEAFF TGTGCCTGGAGTTTAGGGGGGGCTGAAGCTTTCTTT
- - TRBJ2-5 TRBV2 CASKVAQETQYF TGTGCCAGCAAAGTGGCTCAAGAGACCCAGTACTTC
TRBD2 - TRBJ2-1 TRBV6-6 CASSSDGLAHVFF TGTGCCAGCAGCTCGGACGGACTAGCTCATGTGTTCTTC
TRBD2 once TRBJ2-1 TRBV7-3 CASSLTQPGTSGRAKQQFF TGTGCCAGCAGCTTAACTCAACCGGGGACTAGCGGGAGGGCCAAACAGCAGTTCTTC